Listed here are 27 T cell receptor beta chains from one sample, sequenced in a study of blood T cell repertoires in COVID-19. The assay was immunoSEQ multiplex PCR, and TCRdb's table has in-frame clones only and misses some. The table has over 70,000 clones, 77% seen once. The sample taken for sequencing was peripheral blood. These receptors came from a woman older than 75 with acute or convalescent COVID-19.

V is TRBV12-5 and J is TRBJ2-1; 7 bases are shared with TRBD2. J lost 8 bases, V lost 1 base, and 11 bases had no gene match. Germline V gene data show CDR1 as LGHNT and CDR2 as FRNRAP. The CDR3 contains 16 residues. DNA for the CDR3: TGTGCTAGTGGTTTGGCCAGATTCGGGGGGTCCCATGAGCAGTTCTTC. It is translated as CASGLARFGGSHEQFF. Full variable domain (missing parts from reference TRBV12-5 and TRBJ2-1): DARVTQTPRHKVTEMGQEVTMRCQPILGHNTVFWYRQTMMQGLELLAYFRNRAPLDDSGMPKDRFSAEMPDATLATLKIQPSEPRDSAVYFCASGLARFGGSHEQFFGPGTRLTVL.

This chain joins TRBV27 and TRBJ1-2; possibly TRBD1 for D (5 bases). The germline gives CDR1 MNHEY, CDR2 SMNVEV (reference sequence). The CDR3 is 19 residues long. V was trimmed by 2 bases and J by 3 bases, leaving 25 bases between them. The CDR3 loop is CASSLPAGFWVHSYYGYTF. The CDR3 coding sequence is TGTGCCAGCAGTTTACCAGCAGGGTTCTGGGTTCATTCCTACTATGGCTACACCTTC.

The chain combines TRBV9 with TRBJ1-6; 10 bases are a match to TRBD1. From germline, CDR1 is SGDLS and CDR2 YYNGEE. The CDR3 is 14 residues long. V lost 2 bases and J lost 8; bases outside the gene matches: 1. CDR3 amino acids: CASSVTGGYSPLHF. CDR3 in DNA: TGTGCCAGCAGCGTGACAGGGGGCTATTCACCCCTCCACTTT.

This clone has a handful of counts. The chain has TRBV7-8 and TRBJ1-1; 8 bases line up with TRBD1. Germline V gene sequence: CDR1 SGHVS, CDR2 FQNEAQ. The trim removed 4 bases at V and 0 bases at J, leaving 13 bases unmatched. This CDR3 has 18 amino acids. For the CDR3, the DNA is TGTGCCAGCAGCTCTCGGGACAGGAGGGATGGGGTGAACACTGAAGCTTTCTTT. Protein: CASSSRDRRDGVNTEAFF.

The V gene is TRBV9, the J gene TRBJ2-3, with 7 bases fitting TRBD1. V shed 0 bases and J 3 bases; nucleotides not matched to a gene: 7. The CDR3 contains 16 residues. In germline, CDR1 is SGDLS, CDR2 YYNGEE. CDR3 coding DNA: TGTGCCAGCAGCGTAGACCCGGGACAGTATACAGATACGCAGTATTTT. This translates into CASSVDPGQYTDTQYF.

The V and J genes are TRBV19 and TRBJ2-7, with 9 positions matching TRBD1. V lost 6 bases to trimming and J lost 6 bases; unmatched junction nucleotides: 6. The V gene's germline CDR1 is LNHDA and CDR2 SQIVND (reference sequence). The CDR3 sequence is 13 residues long. The chain's CDR3 is CASSRDRASEQYF. The CDR3 DNA sequence: TGTGCCAGTAGCAGGGACAGGGCTTCCGAGCAGTACTTC.

The chain carries TRBV2 and TRBJ2-2; TRBD2 agrees at 7 bases. With 8 bases clipped from V and 5 bases from J, the junction kept 8 bases outside the gene matches. In germline, CDR1 is SNHLY, CDR2 FYNNEI. The CDR3 has 14 residues. The CDR3 region is CASWWAGATGELFF. The CDR3 bases are TGTGCCAGCTGGTGGGCGGGAGCTACCGGGGAGCTGTTTTTT.

This clone has a handful of counts. This sequence joins TRBV4-2 and TRBJ2-2, with D maybe TRBD1 (5 bases). The ends were cut back, 2 bases at V and 4 bases at J, with 8 bases in the middle. The CDR3 length is 14 residues. Looked up from germline, CDR1 is LGHNA and CDR2 is YNFKEQ. CDR3 sequence (DNA): TGTGCCAGCAGCCAACAGGGTAGCACCGGGGAGCTGTTTTTT. Its translation is CASSQQGSTGELFF.

To note about this clone: This CDR3 is also generated by other DNA sequences in the sample. This chain connects TRBV5-1 to TRBJ2-3; 8 bases are a match to TRBD1. Germline loops: CDR1 SGHRS, CDR2 YFSETQ. The V gene end was trimmed by 2 bases and the J gene end by 3 bases; junction bases not matched to a gene: 2. This CDR3 has 14 residues. CDR3 region: CASSFGQGTDTQYF. The CDR3 DNA sequence: TGCGCCAGCAGCTTCGGACAGGGTACAGATACGCAGTATTTT.

This rearrangement joins TRBV7-2 to TRBJ1-1; unclear D gene. Germline CDR1 reads SGHTA; CDR2 reads FQGNSA. The ends were cut back, 3 bases at V and 3 bases at J, with 8 bases in the middle. This CDR3 has 13 amino acids. CDR3 nucleotide sequence: TGTGCCAGCAGCTTCACAGCAGACACTGAAGCTTTCTTT. This gives the protein CASSFTADTEAFF.

A remark on this clone: The same CDR3 arises from other DNA sequences in this sample as well. The rearrangement joins TRBV7-2 to TRBJ1-2; the match to TRBD1 covers 7 bases. This CDR3 is built from 13 residues. V shed 2 bases and J 8 bases; nucleotides not matched to a gene: 5. Germline V gene sequence: CDR1 SGHTA, CDR2 FQGNSA. The DNA of the CDR3 is TGTGCCAGCAGCTTACAGGGGGATGGCGGCTACACCTTC. This gives the protein CASSLQGDGGYTF.

This sequence joins TRBV19 and TRBJ1-2; D is uncertain. The V end lost 2 bases, the J end lost 7 bases, and 8 bases lay between the germline ends. The length of the CDR3 is 12 residues. Germline CDR1 LNHDA, CDR2 SQIVND (reference sequence). Here the CDR3 reads CASSIRESGYTF. The CDR3 DNA follows: TGTGCCAGTAGTATACGGGAAAGTGGCTACACCTTC.

This sequence joins TRBV5-1 and TRBJ1-2; TRBD1 matches 8 bases. With V trimmed by 1 base and J by 4 bases, 3 bases remained unmatched. Looked up from germline, CDR1 is SGHRS and CDR2 is YFSETQ. The CDR3 is made up of 14 amino acids. The CDR3 region is CASSLTGGTYGYTF. The CDR3 region has the DNA TGCGCCAGCAGCTTGACAGGGGGGACCTATGGCTACACCTTC.

The V gene is TRBV7-2, the J gene TRBJ1-4; D might be TRBD1 (6 bases). Trimming shortened V by 4 bases and J by 4 bases, and 13 bases separated the two germline ends. The CDR3 spans 15 residues. Germline-derived CDR1 and CDR2 are SGHTA and FQGNSA. The CDR3 sequence: CASSSEQGFNEKLFF. CDR3 DNA: TGTGCCAGCAGCTCAGAACAGGGCTTTAATGAAAAACTGTTTTTT.

This chain joins TRBV5-1 and TRBJ2-3; TRBD2 matches 9 bases. CDR1 SGHRS and CDR2 YFSETQ come from the germline V gene. The V segment lost 6 bases and the J segment 3 bases; nucleotides outside the gene matches: 5. There are 14 residues in the CDR3. Written as DNA, the CDR3 is TGCGCCAGCACCAGCGGGAGGTTAACAGATACGCAGTATTTT. This codes for CASTSGRLTDTQYF. Combining the CDR3 with reference TRBV5-1 and TRBJ2-3 gives the whole variable domain KAGVTQTPRYLIKTRGQQVTLSCSPISGHRSVSWYQQTPGQGLQFLFEYFSETQRNKGNFPGRFSGRQFSNSRSEMNVSTLELGDSALYLCASTSGRLTDTQYFGPGTRLTVL.

V is TRBV18 and J is TRBJ2-4; 7 bases line up with TRBD1. V gave up 0 bases and J gave up 8 bases; unmatched junction bases: 4. The CDR3 is 14 residues long. Looked up from germline, CDR1 is KGHSH and CDR2 is LQKENI. CDR3 residues: CASSPPSQGDIQYF. CDR3 in DNA: TGTGCCAGCTCACCACCATCCCAGGGGGACATTCAGTACTTC. Using reference TRBV18 and TRBJ2-4 for the parts outside the CDR3, the full variable domain is NAGVMQNPRHLVRRRGQEARLRCSPMKGHSHVYWYRQLPEEGLKFMVYLQKENIIDESGMPKERFSAEFPKEGPSILRIQQVVRGDSAAYFCASSPPSQGDIQYFGAGTRLSVL.

This clone was counted a single time. The chain is built from TRBV5-1 and TRBJ1-2; the D gene is possibly TRBD1 (5 bases). The germline V and J ends were trimmed by 0 bases and 3 bases, with 12 bases remaining between them. From germline, CDR1 is SGHRS and CDR2 YFSETQ. CDR3 length: 15 residues. The CDR3: CASSLGPEGDYGYTF. CDR3 sequence (DNA): TGCGCCAGCAGCTTGGGACCTGAAGGGGACTATGGCTACACCTTC.

This chain links TRBV9 with TRBJ1-2, with 7 bases aligning to TRBD1. Germline trimming cut 2 bases from V and 4 bases from J; bases unmatched to any gene: 5. The germline V gene has CDR1 SGDLS and CDR2 YYNGEE. The CDR3 consists of 14 residues. Here the CDR3 DNA reads TGTGCCAGCAGCGTCTCGGAGGGGGCCTATGGCTACACCTTC. As protein: CASSVSEGAYGYTF.

The rearrangement uses TRBV6-1 and TRBJ1-5; 8 nucleotides agree with TRBD1. The ends lost 0 bases at V and 6 bases at J; junction bases unmatched: 4. The CDR3 has 15 amino acids. Germline assignment: CDR1 MNHNS and CDR2 SASEGT. CDR3 loop: CASSEADRGTQPQHF. The DNA for the CDR3 is TGTGCCAGCAGTGAAGCAGACAGGGGTACTCAGCCCCAGCATTTT.

The chain uses TRBV14 and TRBJ2-2, with 9 positions matching TRBD1. The CDR3 totals 16 residues. Germline V CDR1 and CDR2: SGHDN, FVKESK. V was clipped by 3 bases and J by 7 bases; unmatched bases: 9. DNA of the CDR3: TGTGCCAGCAGCCAGAGGACAGGGGAATTTGGCGGGGAGCTGTTTTTT. Its translation: CASSQRTGEFGGELFF.

The chain combines TRBV30 with TRBJ2-3; 8 nucleotides match TRBD1. Germline V gives CDR1 GTSNPN, CDR2 SVGIG (reference sequence). J gave up 2 bases and V 3 bases, and 10 bases lay outside the gene matches. This CDR3 contains 16 residues. DNA of the CDR3: TGTGCCTGGAGGGCCAGGACAGGGAACTTCACAGATACGCAGTATTTT. It codes for CAWRARTGNFTDTQYF. The full variable domain, completed using reference TRBV30 and TRBJ2-3, is SQTIHQWPATLVQPVGSPLSLECTVEGTSNPNLYWYRQAAGRGLQLLFYSVGIGQISSEVPQNLSASRPQDRQFILSSKKLLLSDSGFYLCAWRARTGNFTDTQYFGPGTRLTVL.

This chain links TRBV19 with TRBJ1-5; TRBD1 might be the D (5 bases). V was shortened by 7 bases and J by 4 bases, with 14 bases between the two germline ends. From germline, CDR1 is LNHDA and CDR2 SQIVND (reference sequence). This CDR3 spans 14 amino acids. CDR3 residues: CASTPWGENQPQHF. The CDR3 DNA sequence: TGTGCCAGTACCCCGTGGGGGGAAAATCAGCCCCAGCATTTT.

Only one count was recorded for this clone. V and J are TRBV27 and TRBJ2-5; a possible D gene is TRBD1 (5 bases). V shed 5 bases and J shed 5 bases, with 18 bases lying between them. The germline gives CDR1 MNHEY, CDR2 SMNVEV (reference sequence). The CDR3 is 15 residues long. The CDR3 DNA reads TGTGCCAGCAGTCGGACAAGGGGTGGGTACGAGACCCAGTACTTC. This encodes CASSRTRGGYETQYF.

The chain recombines TRBV20-1 with TRBJ1-2; D is ambiguous. This CDR3 contains 10 residues. Trimming cost V 6 bases and J 1 base, with 3 bases left between them. Germline CDR1 and CDR2: DFQATT and SNEGSKA (reference sequence). The CDR3 region is CSAFNYGYTF. DNA for the CDR3: TGCAGTGCCTTTAACTATGGCTACACCTTC.

This chain links TRBV6-5 with TRBJ2-2; TRBD1 agrees at 10 bases. In germline, CDR1 is MNHEY, CDR2 SVGAGI. The J segment lost 6 bases and the V segment lost 0 bases, leaving 4 bases of the junction unmatched. The length of the CDR3 is 16 residues. The CDR3 nucleotides read TGTGCCAGCAGTTACTCTCTTGGGACAGGGGCCGGGGAGCTGTTTTTT. It encodes CASSYSLGTGAGELFF.

The chain links TRBV7-6 to TRBJ1-2, with 7 bases matching TRBD1. This CDR3 comprises 15 residues. V shed 5 bases and J 3 bases; nucleotides not matched to a gene: 9. The V gene's germline CDR1 is SGHVS and CDR2 FNYEAQ. CDR3 loop: CASSPFDRVDYGYTF. Here the CDR3 DNA reads TGTGCCAGCAGCCCGTTCGACAGGGTTGACTATGGCTACACCTTC.

The chain recombines TRBV6-5 with TRBJ1-4; D gene uncertain. Germline lookup yields CDR1 MNHEY and CDR2 SVGAGI. The CDR3 has 13 amino acids. Trimming took off 6 bases at V and 6 bases at J, with 11 bases between the two ends. CDR3 loop: CASSLGLYEKLFF. CDR3 DNA sequence: TGTGCCAGCAGCCTCGGTCTTTATGAAAAACTGTTTTTT.